The 2 T cell receptor beta chains below come from one sample, sequenced in a study of T cells expressing NK-cell markers. TCRdb reanalyzed the 5' RACE reads, giving one entry per CDR3 protein sequence and no DNA. This listing includes some 600,000 distinct CDR3 sequences. Sample: blood T cells: a sorted CD56 or NKG2C T cell subset, CD4+ or CD8+ T cells, or bulk PBMC T cells (not recorded which). The receptor set was obtained from a man between 18 and 29 years old in good health.

This chain connects TRBV5-1 to TRBJ2-5. Germline V gene lookup returns CDR1 SGHRS and CDR2 YFSETQ. The CDR3 runs to 14 residues. CDR3 region: CASSSNTSPETQYF. The full variable domain, in which reference TRBV5-1 and TRBJ2-5 provide the parts outside the CDR3, is KAGVTQTPRYLIKTRGQQVTLSCSPISGHRSVSWYQQTPGQGLQFLFEYFSETQRNKGNFPGRFSGRQFSNSRSEMNVSTLELGDSALYLCASSSNTSPETQYFGPGTRLLVL.

J is TRBJ2-4 and V is TRBV5-1. Germline assignment: CDR1 SGHRS and CDR2 YFSETQ. This CDR3 spans 11 amino acids. CDR3 loop: CASSSENIQYF.